A selection of T cell receptor beta chains follows, all from one sample in a study of cytomegalovirus exposure and HLA in healthy donors. Method: immunoSEQ multiplex PCR; TCRdb's copy keeps in-frame clones and lacks some. The data contain about 170,000 clones, about 75% of them seen just once; the ten biggest clones take up around 0.97%. The source material was PBMCs. The receptors shown here come from a woman between 45 and 60 years old in good health and CMV-seropositive. Each CDR3 is given with its conserved first and last residue. A D gene is named only where the DNA matches it firmly. For some rows the clone size is stated as once, few or many, or as a class when expanded; others skip it.

j_call clone_size d_call v_call cdr3_aa cdr3_nt
TRBJ1-1 few TRBD1 TRBV6-5 CASSYGTENTEAFF TGTGCCAGCAGTTACGGGACAGAGAACACTGAAGCTTTCTTT
TRBJ1-2 NA NA TRBV6-1 CASSDLINYGYTF TGTGCCAGCAGTGACCTAATTAACTATGGCTACACCTTC
TRBJ2-5 NA NA TRBV7-3 CASSLTYKETQYF TGTGCCAGCAGCTTAACGTACAAAGAGACCCAGTACTTC
TRBJ1-5 once NA TRBV18 CASSQLSNQPQHF TGTGCCAGCTCACAGCTTAGCAATCAGCCCCAGCATTTT
TRBJ1-2 NA NA TRBV6-1 CASSRTENYGYTF TGTGCCAGCAGCCGGACAGAGAACTATGGCTACACCTTC
TRBJ2-1 NA TRBD2 TRBV4-1 CASSQEVQRGNQFF TGCGCCAGCAGCCAAGAGGTTCAGCGGGGTAATCAGTTCTTC
TRBJ1-1 few TRBD1 TRBV10-3 CAITDRGFMNTEAFF TGTGCCATCACCGACAGGGGGTTCATGAACACTGAAGCTTTCTTT
TRBJ1-3 NA TRBD1 TRBV9 CASSGRPQGASGNTIYF TGTGCCAGCAGCGGGCGCCCACAGGGGGCGTCTGGAAACACCATATATTTT
TRBJ2-2 NA NA TRBV5-1 CASSLSDTGELFF TGCGCCAGCAGCCTAAGCGACACCGGGGAGCTGTTTTTT
TRBJ2-3 NA NA TRBV30 CAWRPLTKTDTQYF TGTGCCTGGCGTCCCCTCACAAAGACAGATACGCAGTATTTT
TRBJ2-1 NA NA TRBV7-9 CASSLSPSYGEQFF TGTGCCAGCAGCTTAAGTCCTAGTTATGGTGAGCAGTTCTTC
TRBJ1-4 NA TRBD1 TRBV18 CASSGGQGREKLFF TGTGCCAGCTCAGGGGGACAGGGGCGTGAAAAACTGTTTTTT
TRBJ2-7 NA TRBD2 TRBV5-6 CASSVLAGSYEQYF TGTGCCAGCAGCGTCCTAGCGGGGTCCTACGAGCAGTACTTC
TRBJ1-5 NA TRBD1 TRBV6-6 CASRPGTVSNQPQHF TGTGCCAGCAGACCCGGGACAGTTAGCAATCAGCCCCAGCATTTT